The entry below gives a single T cell receptor (beta chain) sequence along with its context. Antigen specificity is unknown. The sample belongs to a study of cytomegalovirus exposure and HLA in healthy donors. Regarding the study as a whole: TCR beta V segments were, for the most part, productive about 87% or about 30% of the time in an earlier analysis. Associated with HLA alleles at 0.05 false discovery rate in a later analysis were fewer than 20,000 TCR beta sequences.

The PCR contained 60 Vbeta and 13 Jbeta primers. In the source study's methods: A later analysis tallied roughly 77 million unique TCR beta chains, around 12 million of them shared. Profiled with immunoSEQ multiplex PCR; TCRdb holds only in-frame clones, not every one. V, J and clone size were drawn from that table, and D and trimming were deduced from the DNA. The table records some 93,000 clones, approximately 9% of them present only once. The V segment lost 1 base and the J segment 2 bases; nucleotides outside the gene matches: 2. Germline CDR1 SGHAT, CDR2 FQNNGV. CDR3 size: 15 residues. Sequenced: PBMCs. The receptor was isolated from a man aged 45 to 65 in good health and CMV-seropositive. The V and J genes are TRBV11-2 and TRBJ2-1, with 7 nucleotides matching TRBD2. This chain's CDR3 is CASSLGGGAYNEQFF. The CDR3 DNA reads TGTGCCAGCAGCTTAGGTGGGGGGGCCTACAATGAGCAGTTCTTC.